This is a list of T cell receptor beta chains from one sample in a study of regulatory T cells in long-lasting Graves disease. TCRdb processed the multiplex PCR reads anew with MiXCR; each CDR3 protein has one entry. This table holds about 430,000 distinct CDR3 sequences, 15% found once. The sample was also reused in another study, on T cells in Graves' hyperthyroidism and ophthalmopathy.

The sequencing used peripheral blood mononuclear cells (PBMCs), collected at new diagnosis, from a patient treated with antithyroid drugs. These TCRs come from a middle-aged woman with Graves disease. CDR3s include the opening cysteine and the closing phenylalanine or tryptophan. Each record gives: V gene, clone size, D gene, J gene, CDR3 DNA, CDR3 protein. A D gene is named only where the DNA matches it firmly. Clone sizes are given selectively: once, few, many, or a class where the clone is expanded.

v_call: TRBV9; clone_size: NA; d_call: TRBD2; j_call: TRBJ2-7; cdr3_nt: TGTGCCAGCAGCGCCGGGAGGGCCCCCTCCTACGAGCAGTACTTC; cdr3_aa: CASSAGRAPSYEQYF
v_call: TRBV12-3/TRBV12-4; clone_size: many; d_call: TRBD2; j_call: TRBJ2-1; cdr3_nt: TGTGCCAGCAGTCCGCGGGAGGGGGTCTACAATGAGCAGTTCTTC; cdr3_aa: CASSPREGVYNEQFF
v_call: TRBV5-1; clone_size: NA; d_call: NA; j_call: TRBJ2-5; cdr3_nt: TGCGCCAGCAGGGTACAGGCGTCTCAAGAGACCCAGTACTTC; cdr3_aa: CASRVQASQETQYF
v_call: TRBV6-1; clone_size: many; d_call: TRBD2; j_call: TRBJ2-7; cdr3_nt: TGTGCCAGCCATAAGGGGACTAGCGGCCCCAAGGAGCAGTACTTC; cdr3_aa: CASHKGTSGPKEQYF
v_call: TRBV11-2; clone_size: many; d_call: TRBD1; j_call: TRBJ2-3; cdr3_nt: TGTGCCAGCAGCTTAACGGGGACAGAAAAGACATATACGCAGTATTTT; cdr3_aa: CASSLTGTEKTYTQYF
v_call: TRBV11-3; clone_size: many; d_call: TRBD2; j_call: TRBJ2-1; cdr3_nt: TGTGCCAGCAGCTTATCCTCGACTAGCCAGAATGAGCAGTTCTTC; cdr3_aa: CASSLSSTSQNEQFF
v_call: TRBV6-2/TRBV6-3; clone_size: few; d_call: TRBD2; j_call: TRBJ2-7; cdr3_nt: TGTGCCAGCAGTACCCTTTTAGCGGGAGCTTGGGAGCAGTACTTC; cdr3_aa: CASSTLLAGAWEQYF
v_call: TRBV20-1; clone_size: many; d_call: TRBD2; j_call: TRBJ2-1; cdr3_nt: TGCAGTGCTTTGACTAGCGGGAGGTCGAGCTCCTACAATGAGCAGTTCTTC; cdr3_aa: CSALTSGRSSSYNEQFF
v_call: TRBV7-8; clone_size: many; d_call: NA; j_call: TRBJ2-5; cdr3_nt: TGTGCCAGCAGCTTTTGGGAAACCCAAGAGACCCAGTACTTC; cdr3_aa: CASSFWETQETQYF
v_call: TRBV4-3; clone_size: once; d_call: TRBD2; j_call: TRBJ2-1; cdr3_nt: TGCGCCAGCAGCCAAGGAATAGCGGGCCCTTACAATGAGCAGTTCTTC; cdr3_aa: CASSQGIAGPYNEQFF
v_call: TRBV11-2; clone_size: many; d_call: NA; j_call: TRBJ2-7; cdr3_nt: TGTGCCAGCAGCGTATGGGGGTACGAGCAGTACTTC; cdr3_aa: CASSVWGYEQYF
v_call: TRBV5-5; clone_size: NA; d_call: TRBD1; j_call: TRBJ1-1; cdr3_nt: TGTGCCAGCAGCTACCGCGGGACAGGGGGCGACCTGAACACTGAAGCTTTCTTT; cdr3_aa: CASSYRGTGGDLNTEAFF
v_call: TRBV28; clone_size: NA; d_call: NA; j_call: TRBJ1-1; cdr3_nt: TGTGCCAGCAGTTGGGGAGGAGTTGGAACTGAAGCTTTCTTT; cdr3_aa: CASSWGGVGTEAFF
v_call: TRBV5-4; clone_size: NA; d_call: TRBD2; j_call: TRBJ2-1; cdr3_nt: TGTGCCAGCAGCTCTACTCCGGGTACTAGCGGGAGGTACTACAATGAGCAGTTCTTC; cdr3_aa: CASSSTPGTSGRYYNEQFF
v_call: TRBV19; clone_size: NA; d_call: NA; j_call: TRBJ2-5; cdr3_nt: TGTGCCAGTAGTACCTACGGGAGCGGGGAGACCCAGTACTTC; cdr3_aa: CASSTYGSGETQYF
v_call: TRBV7-2; clone_size: few; d_call: TRBD2; j_call: TRBJ2-1; cdr3_nt: TGTGCCAGCAGCTCCCTAGCGGGAGAAGACTACAATGAGCAGTTCTTC; cdr3_aa: CASSSLAGEDYNEQFF
v_call: TRBV28; clone_size: many; d_call: TRBD1; j_call: TRBJ1-2; cdr3_nt: TGTGCCAGCAGTTTAGCGACAGGGGGGGAGGGCTACACCTTC; cdr3_aa: CASSLATGGEGYTF
v_call: TRBV28; clone_size: many; d_call: TRBD2; j_call: TRBJ2-3; cdr3_nt: TGTGCCAGCAGTTTGGAGCTAGCGGGAGCAGTAAGCACAGATACGCAGTATTTT; cdr3_aa: CASSLELAGAVSTDTQYF
v_call: TRBV11-2; clone_size: many; d_call: NA; j_call: TRBJ2-5; cdr3_nt: TGTGCCAGCAGCTTAGGACTGGCTCGGGGGGAGACCCAGTACTTC; cdr3_aa: CASSLGLARGETQYF